The entry that follows covers one T cell receptor beta chain sequence. Its antigen is not identified. PCR used 60 Vbeta primers and 13 Jbeta primers. Only in-frame clones appear in the TCRdb table, and some are missing; sequencing was by immunoSEQ multiplex PCR. The sample records 150,000 to 180,000 clones, roughly 83% being singletons. These data belong to a study of cytomegalovirus exposure and HLA in healthy donors. Study-wide results and limits: The investigators catalogued 150 to 200 TCR beta chains as cytomegalovirus-associated. Donor immune exposure was known only as CMV serostatus. A later analysis appeared to link common viral pathogens to several of the most significant clusters.

Germline CDR1 reads SGHRS; CDR2 reads YFSETQ. V lost 4 bases and J 5 bases, leaving 9 bases between the germline ends. This CDR3 comprises 12 residues. The J gene is TRBJ1-2, the V gene TRBV5-1, with D possibly matching TRBD1 (5 bases). The sample taken for sequencing was PBMCs. This clonotype was sampled from a man under 40 in good health and CMV-seropositive. The CDR3 spells CASSLQEYGYTF. In DNA form, the CDR3 reads TGCGCCAGCAGCCTACAGGAATATGGCTACACCTTC.